The 13 T cell receptor beta chains presented below share a single source sample, sequenced in a study of T-cell memory formation after mild COVID-19. TCRdb re-called the 5' RACE reads with MiXCR, one entry per CDR3 protein. The data show 500,000 to 550,000 distinct CDR3 sequences, 20% seen once. The specimen sequenced was PBMCs or a T cell subset sorted from them (not recorded which). Receptor source: an adult woman who had mild COVID-19 (a few samples of this study predate the infection). Cell type and time point are not known.

There are a few counts of this clonotype. The V gene is TRBV30, the J gene TRBJ2-7; 7 nucleotides align to TRBD1. This CDR3 comprises 11 residues. V trimming: 5 bases; J trimming: 6 bases; junction bases outside the gene matches: 4. Germline V gives CDR1 GTSNPN, CDR2 SVGIG (reference sequence). CDR3 sequence reads: CAWGTAGEQYF. CDR3 bases: TGTGCCTGGGGGACAGCCGGCGAGCAGTACTTC.

The J gene is TRBJ2-7, the V gene TRBV6-5; 11 bases line up with TRBD2. V lost 2 bases, J lost 0 bases, and 6 bases stayed unmatched. Germline loops: CDR1 MNHEY, CDR2 SVGAGI. CDR3 length equals 17 residues. The CDR3 here is CASSYAAGTSGSYEQYF. For the CDR3, the DNA is TGTGCCAGCAGTTACGCCGCGGGGACTAGCGGCTCCTACGAGCAGTACTTC.

In this sample, this clonotype turned up a few times. The rearrangement uses TRBV5-1 and TRBJ2-1, with D perhaps matching TRBD1 (6 bases). Germline-derived CDR1 and CDR2 are SGHRS and YFSETQ. V shed 0 bases and J shed 6 bases, with 10 bases lying between them. The CDR3 covers 14 residues. CDR3 DNA: TGCGCCAGCAGCTTGGGGGGGCCCGGCAATGAGCAGTTCTTC. Translating it yields CASSLGGPGNEQFF.

This clonotype was observed a few times. This chain connects TRBV20-1 to TRBJ2-7; 12 nucleotides align to TRBD2. The length of the CDR3 is 14 residues. V gave up 4 bases and J gave up 2 bases; unmatched junction bases: 3. Germline V gene lookup returns CDR1 DFQATT and CDR2 SNEGSKA (reference sequence). For the CDR3, the DNA is TGCAGTGCTAAATGGACTAGCGGGGCCTACGAGCAGTACTTC. It translates to CSAKWTSGAYEQYF.

J is TRBJ1-2 and V is TRBV7-9, with D hard to call. The germline V and J ends were trimmed by 3 bases and 1 base, with 12 bases remaining between them. This CDR3 region has 15 residues. Looked up from germline, CDR1 is SEHNR and CDR2 is FQNEAQ (reference sequence). CDR3 in amino acids: CASSFGRNLNYGYTF. The CDR3, as DNA: TGTGCCAGCAGCTTCGGACGGAACCTTAACTATGGCTACACCTTC.

This chain connects TRBV3-1 to TRBJ2-7; 12 bases match TRBD2. The CDR3 has 14 amino acids. The V gene end was trimmed by 3 bases and the J gene end by 5 bases; junction bases not matched to a gene: 2. CDR1 and CDR2 (germline): LGHDT, YNNKEL (reference sequence). The CDR3 protein is CASSQASGRDEQYF. The CDR3 DNA reads TGTGCCAGCAGCCAGGCTAGCGGGAGGGACGAGCAGTACTTC.

This clonotype was seen only a few times. The rearrangement links TRBV4-3 to TRBJ2-2; the match to TRBD2 covers 9 bases. The CDR3 consists of 18 residues. With 3 bases clipped from V and 0 bases from J, the junction kept 8 bases outside the gene matches. Germline lookup yields CDR1 LGHNA and CDR2 YSLEER. CDR3 in amino acids: CASSQAVAGVANTGELFF. In DNA form, the CDR3 reads TGCGCCAGCAGCCAGGCGGTAGCGGGAGTCGCGAACACCGGGGAGCTGTTTTTT.

This rearrangement joins TRBV25-1 to TRBJ2-5; 8 positions match TRBD1. Germline trimming cut 5 bases from V and 5 bases from J; bases unmatched to any gene: 10. Per germline, CDR1 MGHDK and CDR2 SYGVNS. CDR3 length equals 15 residues. CDR3 bases: TGTGCCAGCAGTCCCTGGGACAGGTACTCCGAGACCCAGTACTTC. Its translation: CASSPWDRYSETQYF. Together with reference TRBV25-1 and TRBJ2-5, the CDR3 gives the full variable domain: EADIYQTPRYLVIGTGKKITLECSQTMGHDKMYWYQQDPGMELHLIHYSYGVNSTEKGDLSSESTVSRIRTEHFPLTLESARPSHTSQYLCASSPWDRYSETQYFGPGTRLLVL.

This chain joins TRBV5-1 and TRBJ1-4; D gene unclear. Germline CDR1 reads SGHRS; CDR2 reads YFSETQ. This CDR3 has 13 residues. The V gene lost 0 bases and the J gene lost 10 bases, with 10 bases spanning the gap. Here the CDR3 reads CASSLEAGGKLFF. The CDR3 DNA is TGCGCCAGCAGCTTGGAGGCAGGTGGAAAACTGTTTTTT.

This sequence joins TRBV7-6 and TRBJ2-2; 8 positions match TRBD2. Trimming removed 3 bases from V and 5 bases from J; junction bases left unmatched: 11. The CDR3 extends over 17 amino acids. Germline V gives CDR1 SGHVS, CDR2 FNYEAQ. The CDR3 DNA sequence: TGTGCCAGCAGCTTTTCCCGGGAGGGCCGAGGTACCGGGGAGCTGTTTTTT. Encoded protein: CASSFSREGRGTGELFF.

This clonotype showed up just a few times. This chain uses TRBV3-1 with TRBJ1-2; D not resolved. This CDR3 has 14 amino acids. The V gene lost 0 bases and the J gene lost 6 bases, with 11 bases spanning the gap. Germline CDR1 LGHDT, CDR2 YNNKEL (reference sequence). The CDR3 loop is CASSQDGGRNGYTF. DNA for the CDR3: TGTGCCAGCAGCCAAGATGGCGGGAGGAATGGCTACACCTTC.

A few counts support this clonotype. The V gene is TRBV4-1, the J gene TRBJ2-1, with 7 bases lining up with TRBD1. The CDR3 spans 15 residues. The V gene end was trimmed by 3 bases and the J gene end by 5 bases; junction bases not matched to a gene: 7. Germline V lookup: CDR1 MGHRA, CDR2 YSYEKL. This chain's CDR3 is CASSQIDRDNNEQFF. DNA for the CDR3: TGCGCCAGCAGCCAGATAGACAGGGACAACAATGAGCAGTTCTTC.

This sequence joins TRBV9 and TRBJ2-5; TRBD1 is a possible D gene (6 bases). The CDR3 extends over 14 amino acids. V lost 0 bases, J lost 4 bases, and 10 bases lay in between. Germline CDR1 reads SGDLS; CDR2 reads YYNGEE. The DNA of the CDR3 is TGTGCCAGCAGCGTAGTGGGGGCAACAGAGACCCAGTACTTC. Translated: CASSVVGATETQYF.